This T cell receptor (beta chain) derives from a study of neurological immune-mediated disorders. V gave up 0 bases and J gave up 1 base; unmatched junction bases: 15. This CDR3 comprises 19 residues. From germline, CDR1 is DFQATT and CDR2 SNEGSKA (reference sequence). The authors made cDNA by 5'RACE with 10-nucleotide random UMIs. TCRdb re-derived calls from the 5' RACE reads in MiXCR, one entry per CDR3 protein. The sample shows about 22,000 distinct CDR3 sequences, roughly 10% of them seen only once. The study, taken as a whole, reports: The greatest TCR clonal expansion occurred in HTLV-1-associated myelopathy and the least in multiple sclerosis, which fell below healthy controls. No CDR3 amino acid sequences were shared by expanded clones across subjects, suggesting private repertoires in all groups.

Ten or more counts support this clonotype. Its antigen remains unidentified. Specimen: PBMCs. V gene TRBV20-1 combines with J gene TRBJ2-3; 8 nucleotides match TRBD1. The clonotype originates from a woman aged 60-75 years with HTLV-1-associated myelopathy (HAM/TSP). The CDR3 here is CSARDLFGRTGKGTDTQYF. The CDR3 region has the DNA TGCAGTGCTAGAGATCTTTTTGGTAGGACAGGGAAGGGCACAGATACGCAGTATTTT.